These T cell receptor beta chains were read from a single sample in a study of OX40 agonist ivuxolimab in advanced cancers. Clones were read by immunoSEQ multiplex PCR, and TCRdb kept only the in-frame ones, dropping some. The sample records tens of thousands of clones, about 90% being singletons. This specimen consisted of CD4+ or CD8+ T cells sorted from blood, obtained in a trial of the OX40 agonist ivuxolimab. Source of these receptors: an adult with an advanced solid tumor such as melanoma, head and neck, liver or kidney cancer. CDR3s include the opening cysteine and the closing phenylalanine or tryptophan. The D gene is left open where the match is weak.

d_call	v_call	j_call	cdr3_aa	cdr3_nt
.	TRBV28	TRBJ1-5	CASSFGVIQPQHF	TGTGCCAGCAGTTTTGGGGTAATCCAGCCCCAGCATTTT
TRBD2	TRBV7-2	TRBJ2-7	CASRRGLAGVDEQYF	TGTGCCAGCAGACGGGGGCTAGCGGGAGTAGACGAGCAGTACTTC
TRBD1	TRBV28	TRBJ1-2	CASSLRDSYGYTF	TGTGCCAGCAGTTTACGGGACAGCTATGGCTACACCTTC
.	TRBV19	TRBJ1-5	CASSIQGGYSNQPQHF	TGTGCCAGTAGTATCCAGGGAGGATATAGCAATCAGCCCCAGCATTTT
TRBD2	TRBV19	TRBJ2-7	CASSRTSGGYEQYF	TGTGCCAGTAGCAGGACTAGCGGAGGCTACGAGCAGTACTTC
.	TRBV18	TRBJ2-7	CASSPRQPTEQYF	TGTGCCAGCTCACCAAGGCAGCCTACCGAGCAGTACTTC
.	TRBV28	TRBJ1-5	CASSLFSFRQPQHF	TGTGCCAGCAGTTTATTTTCTTTTCGACAGCCCCAGCATTTT
TRBD2	TRBV7-2	TRBJ2-1	CASSLSGSNDEQFF	TGTGCCAGCAGCTTGAGCGGGAGTAACGATGAGCAGTTCTTC
.	TRBV27	TRBJ2-1	CASGVNEQFF	TGTGCCAGCGGTGTCAATGAGCAGTTCTTC
TRBD1	TRBV13	TRBJ1-4	CASRTTGSGEKLFF	TGTGCCAGCAGAACGACAGGGTCTGGGGAAAAACTGTTTTTT
TRBD2	TRBV9	TRBJ2-5	CASSASGRGSETQYF	TGTGCCAGCAGCGCTAGCGGGAGGGGTAGCGAGACCCAGTACTTC
.	TRBV7-2	TRBJ2-1	CASSVERTREQFF	TGTGCCAGCAGCGTAGAAAGAACACGGGAGCAGTTCTTC
TRBD1	TRBV7-2	TRBJ1-2	CASSRQGYGYTF	TGTGCCAGCAGCCGACAGGGGTATGGCTACACCTTC